Listed here is a single T cell receptor beta chain. Antigen specificity is unknown. CDR3 size: 15 residues. Looked up from germline, CDR1 is MGHDK and CDR2 is SYGVNS. The junction had 10 bases not matched to a gene; V was cut back by 6 bases and J by 9 bases. Sequencing relied on a cDNA template that was reverse transcribed from extracted RNA. Clones were sequenced by immunoSEQ multiplex PCR, and TCRdb holds only the in-frame ones, with some missing. Of around 180,000 clones listed, roughly 60% are singletons. The data were obtained in a study of CD8+ T cells in alopecia areata. Study-wide context: Tofacitinib administration to treated patients was oral, at 5 to 10 mg twice daily. Tofacitinib treatment spanned 6 to 18 months, with 6 months off drug afterward.

The study's findings and limits: While patients received tofacitinib, many expanded lesional clones remained present in scalp and blood. It was less clear whether patients shared TCRs than it was in mice, possibly because of HLA.

Treatment noted: oral pan-JAK inhibitor, 5-10 mg twice daily. Here the sequenced sample was CD4+ T cells sorted from blood, taken at week 24, from a patient treated with tofacitinib. The sequence was obtained from a human donor with alopecia areata. The chain combines TRBV25-1 with TRBJ1-6; 8 nucleotides agree with TRBD1. The CDR3 nucleotides read TGTGCCAGCAGCGAAAGGACAGGGTCGGGTTCACCCCTCCACTTT. Amino acids: CASSERTGSGSPLHF.